This T cell receptor (beta chain) appears in the sequencing data of a study of T cell responses to AZD1222 COVID-19 vaccine. Using immunoSEQ multiplex PCR, the repertoire was profiled, and TCRdb retains in-frame clones only, with some absent. The sample includes around 150,000 clones, more than 80% of them seen just once. CDR3 length: 15 residues. Germline V CDR1 and CDR2: LNHDA, SQIVND (reference sequence). V gave up 9 bases and J gave up 3 bases, with 19 bases separating them. V and J are TRBV19 and TRBJ2-3; D perhaps matches TRBD2 (6 bases). The receptor was derived from an adult who received the MenACWY meningococcal vaccine as a control. Sample: peripheral blood, taken 28 days after the second dose of the MenACWY control vaccine. The CDR3 region has the DNA TGTGCCAGCAGTTCGGAGGGGTGGAGGACAGATACGCAGTATTTT. This codes for CASSSEGWRTDTQYF.